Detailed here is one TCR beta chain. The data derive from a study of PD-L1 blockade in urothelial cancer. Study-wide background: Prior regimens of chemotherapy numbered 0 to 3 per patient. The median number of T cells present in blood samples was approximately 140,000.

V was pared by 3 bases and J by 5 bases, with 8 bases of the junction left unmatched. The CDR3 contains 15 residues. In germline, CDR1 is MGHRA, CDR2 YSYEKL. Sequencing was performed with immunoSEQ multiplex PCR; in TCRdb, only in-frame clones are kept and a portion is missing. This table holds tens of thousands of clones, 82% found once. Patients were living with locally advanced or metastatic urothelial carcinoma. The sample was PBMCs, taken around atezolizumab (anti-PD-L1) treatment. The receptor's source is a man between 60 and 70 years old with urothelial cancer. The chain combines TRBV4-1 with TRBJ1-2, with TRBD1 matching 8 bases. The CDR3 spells CASSQGSGQEYGYTF. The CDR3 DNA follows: TGCGCCAGCAGCCAGGGCTCGGGACAGGAGTATGGCTACACCTTC.